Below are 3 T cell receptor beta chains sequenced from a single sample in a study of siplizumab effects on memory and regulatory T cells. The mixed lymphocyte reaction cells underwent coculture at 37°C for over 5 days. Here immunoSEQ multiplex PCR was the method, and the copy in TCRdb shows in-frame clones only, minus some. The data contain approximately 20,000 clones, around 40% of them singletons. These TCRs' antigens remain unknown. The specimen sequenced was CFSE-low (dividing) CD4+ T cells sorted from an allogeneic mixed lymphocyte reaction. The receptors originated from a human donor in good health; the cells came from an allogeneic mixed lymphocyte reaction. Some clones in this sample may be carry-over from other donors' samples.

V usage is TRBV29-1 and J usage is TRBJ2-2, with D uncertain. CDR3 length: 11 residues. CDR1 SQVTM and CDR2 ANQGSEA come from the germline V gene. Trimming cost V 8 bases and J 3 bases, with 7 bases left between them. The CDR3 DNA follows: TGCAGCATCAAGGACACCGGGGAGCTGTTTTTT. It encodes CSIKDTGELFF.

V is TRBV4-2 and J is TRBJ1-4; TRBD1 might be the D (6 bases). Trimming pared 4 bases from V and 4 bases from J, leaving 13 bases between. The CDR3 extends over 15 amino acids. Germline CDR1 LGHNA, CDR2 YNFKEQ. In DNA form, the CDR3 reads TGTGCCAGCAGCCTAGGGGGGGCAAATAATGAAAAACTGTTTTTT. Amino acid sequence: CASSLGGANNEKLFF.

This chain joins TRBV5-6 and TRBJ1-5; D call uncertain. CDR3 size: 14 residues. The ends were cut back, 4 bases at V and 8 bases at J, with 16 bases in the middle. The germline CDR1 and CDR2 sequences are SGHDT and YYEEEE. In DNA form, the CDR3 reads TGTGCCAGCAGCATAGCGGGAGCCCCGAAGCCCCAGCATTTT. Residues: CASSIAGAPKPQHF.